What follows are 4 T cell receptor beta chains derived from one specimen sequenced in a study of blood T cell repertoires in COVID-19 (dated by TCRdb to about 2020). Library construction relied on the immunoSEQ multiplex PCR assay. The table comes from immuneACCESS by way of TCRdb, which keeps in-frame sequences with V and J called. Part of the clones is missing from these tables; in studies checked, under half for an unresolved V gene and the rest for unknown reasons. In this sample the table shows around 700,000 clones, approximately 90% of which occur a single time. More than 0.25% of the sample belongs to the ten largest clones. The material sequenced was peripheral blood. These receptors all come from a woman between 18 and 30 years old with acute or convalescent COVID-19.

The chain employs TRBV24-1 and TRBJ2-7; unclear D gene. The CDR3 sequence is 11 residues long. The V gene's germline CDR1 is KGHDR and CDR2 SFDVKD. The V gene lost 4 bases and the J gene lost 3 bases, with 3 bases spanning the gap. CDR3 sequence reads: CATSDRYEQYF. DNA of the CDR3: TGTGCCACCAGTGACCGCTACGAGCAGTACTTC.

The rearrangement joins TRBV7-3 to TRBJ1-6, with 7 bases fitting TRBD1. V gave up 5 bases and J gave up 7 bases; unmatched junction bases: 5. CDR1 SGHTA and CDR2 FQGTGA come from the germline V gene. The CDR3 length is 14 residues. The CDR3 DNA reads as TGTGCCAGCAGCCTGACAGGGTACAATTCACCCCTCCACTTT. Residues: CASSLTGYNSPLHF.

The chain uses TRBV7-9 and TRBJ2-2; TRBD1 matches 8 bases. CDR3 length: 17 residues. Germline values: CDR1 SEHNR, CDR2 FQNEAQ (reference sequence). The V and J ends lost 5 bases and 5 bases, in that order; junction bases with no gene match: 13. The CDR3 sequence is CASSAVVGQGFTGELFF. CDR3 nucleotides: TGTGCCAGCAGCGCAGTAGTTGGACAGGGTTTTACCGGGGAGCTGTTTTTT.

V is TRBV10-3 and J is TRBJ1-2; TRBD1 agrees at 8 bases. V lost 4 bases and J lost 4; bases outside the gene matches: 5. The germline gives CDR1 ENHRY, CDR2 SYGVKD. This CDR3 has 14 residues. The chain's CDR3 is CAISGPTGVYGYTF. The CDR3 bases are TGTGCCATCAGTGGGCCGACAGGGGTCTATGGCTACACCTTC.